This is a list of T cell receptor beta chains from one sample in a study of breast tumors, draining lymph nodes, adjacent tissues. Each CDR3 protein gets one entry after TCRdb re-called the multiplex PCR reads with MiXCR. Of about 130,000 distinct CDR3 sequences detected, 20% appear once; the ten largest clones hold roughly 3.5%. The sample comprised axillary lymph node tissue. These receptors all stem from a female donor with breast cancer. Some clones in this sample may be carry-over from other donors' samples. The CDR3 runs from the conserved cysteine through the conserved F or W. The D gene is left open where the match is weak.

D: -
J: TRBJ1-6
V: TRBV7-3
length: 15
CDR3: CASSLRRGGHSPLHF

D: TRBD1
J: TRBJ2-7
V: TRBV30
length: 14
CDR3: CAWSTRTGSYEQYF

D: -
J: TRBJ1-3
V: TRBV5-1
length: 15
CDR3: CASSGGLPSGNTIYF

D: -
J: TRBJ2-5
V: TRBV4-2
length: 13
CDR3: CASDQGQSETQYF

D: -
J: TRBJ2-5
V: TRBV6-1
length: 13
CDR3: CASMRDPQETQYF

D: -
J: TRBJ2-7
V: TRBV15
length: 13
CDR3: CATSLTEGREQYF

D: TRBD1
J: TRBJ2-3
V: TRBV14
length: 14
CDR3: CASSQEVRGDTQYF

D: -
J: TRBJ1-5
V: TRBV12-3/TRBV12-4
length: 17
CDR3: CASSLRGGRSYNQPQHF

D: -
J: TRBJ1-5
V: TRBV19
length: 13
CDR3: CASSMGGNQPQHF

D: -
J: TRBJ2-2
V: TRBV29-1
length: 15
CDR3: CSAAKQGSNTGELFF

D: -
J: TRBJ2-2
V: TRBV7-2
length: 13
CDR3: CASSLGAGGELFF

D: -
J: TRBJ2-1
V: TRBV7-2
length: 11
CDR3: CASSSETEQFF

D: -
J: TRBJ1-6
V: TRBV20-1
length: 16
CDR3: CSASDMLSSYNSPLHF

D: -
J: TRBJ1-5
V: TRBV9
length: 15
CDR3: CASSPSGAGVQPQHF

D: -
J: TRBJ1-5
V: TRBV18
length: 13
CDR3: CASSPPGNQPQHF

D: TRBD1
J: TRBJ2-7
V: TRBV27
length: 14
CDR3: CASSLTGQGYEQYF

D: -
J: TRBJ2-5
V: TRBV7-2
length: 16
CDR3: CASSLRAIAVQETQYF

D: TRBD2
J: TRBJ2-7
V: TRBV6-5
length: 15
CDR3: CASRSSGNPTYEQYF

D: -
J: TRBJ1-5
V: TRBV7-9
length: 14
CDR3: CASSSAGSNQPQHF

D: TRBD1
J: TRBJ2-5
V: TRBV5-6
length: 17
CDR3: CASSLAPETGVEETQYF

D: TRBD1
J: TRBJ2-1
V: TRBV7-9
length: 13
CDR3: CASSSGTGTEQFF

D: TRBD2
J: TRBJ2-7
V: TRBV28
length: 14
CDR3: CASSRAGGDFEQYF

D: TRBD2
J: TRBJ2-3
V: TRBV4-1
length: 14
CDR3: CASRTSGAADTQYF

D: TRBD1
J: TRBJ2-7
V: TRBV12-3/TRBV12-4
length: 13
CDR3: CASSYRGSYEQYF

D: -
J: TRBJ2-5
V: TRBV14
length: 12
CDR3: CASSQGQKTQYF

D: -
J: TRBJ1-3
V: TRBV10-2
length: 16
CDR3: CASSESGRGSGNTIYF

D: -
J: TRBJ1-6
V: TRBV28
length: 19
CDR3: CASSLRSSGASSYNSPLHF

D: -
J: TRBJ2-7
V: TRBV2
length: 13
CDR3: CASSEALRNSGYF

D: -
J: TRBJ2-3
V: TRBV14
length: 14
CDR3: CASSQAGSTDTQYF

D: TRBD1
J: TRBJ2-1
V: TRBV20-1
length: 13
CDR3: CSGRDRTWGEQFF

D: -
J: TRBJ1-2
V: TRBV5-1
length: 15
CDR3: CASSLMAHRRYGYTF

D: TRBD2
J: TRBJ2-1
V: TRBV2
length: 15
CDR3: CASRGTSGGADEQFF

D: TRBD1
J: TRBJ2-5
V: TRBV10-3
length: 16
CDR3: CAISDRRDRELETQYF

D: -
J: TRBJ2-7
V: TRBV29-1
length: 13
CDR3: CSVVAISRYEQYF

D: TRBD1
J: TRBJ1-6
V: TRBV20-1
length: 14
CDR3: CSSEGDRGRSPLHF

D: -
J: TRBJ2-7
V: TRBV28
length: 15
CDR3: CASSPWPSTPYEQYF

D: TRBD1
J: TRBJ2-1
V: TRBV20-1
length: 16
CDR3: CSARTMTGGVYNEQFF